This TCR beta chain derives from a study of cytomegalovirus exposure and HLA in healthy donors. With regard to this clone: Its target is not known.

The method was immunoSEQ multiplex PCR; TCRdb's version includes in-frame clones alone and lacks a portion of them. This table has some 150,000 clones, about 94% appearing once. Broader study findings: For most TCR sequences rarity was the rule, although some public TCRs occurred in many donors. The classifier reportedly diagnosed cytomegalovirus status with high specificity and sensitivity.

The sequencing input was PBMCs. The TCR originated in a man younger than 35 in good health and CMV-seropositive.

The CDR3 sequence is CAIKDARDRGRTGELFF. The CDR3 nucleotides read TGTGCCATCAAAGATGCGAGGGACAGGGGGCGCACCGGGGAGCTGTTTTTT. V and J are TRBV10-3 and TRBJ2-2, with TRBD1 identical over 12 bases. The trim removed 7 bases at V and 4 bases at J, leaving 10 bases unmatched. CDR3 length equals 17 residues. CDR1 and CDR2 from the germline V gene are ENHRY and SYGVKD.